The T cell receptor beta chain described here comes from a study of cytomegalovirus exposure and HLA in healthy donors. Study-wide results and caveats: Per published reports, the classifier diagnosed cytomegalovirus status with high specificity and sensitivity. In a later analysis, the majority of CMV-associated beta chains seemingly showed HLA restriction. Immune exposure information comprised only CMV serostatus.

The CDR3 sequence is 15 residues long. Germline assignment: CDR1 MDHEN and CDR2 SYDVKM. The V end lost 5 bases, the J end lost 2 bases, and 13 bases lay between the germline ends. About this clone itself: Its antigen is currently unknown.

Amplification used 60 Vbeta primers and 13 Jbeta primers. Sequenced by immunoSEQ multiplex PCR; TCRdb stores in-frame clones only, minus some. The sample carries some 120,000 clones, 74% recorded once. Sequenced sample: PBMCs. The clonotype was recovered from a human donor in good health. The chain has TRBV28 and TRBJ1-3; maybe TRBD1 (5 bases). CDR3 protein: CASSPAGETGNTIYF. The CDR3 DNA follows: TGTGCCAGCAGTCCCGCGGGGGAAACTGGAAACACCATATATTTT.